These 32 T cell receptor beta chains share one sample of origin, sequenced in a study of post-analysis software for immune sequencing data. cDNA libraries of TCR beta carried unique molecular identifiers. Each CDR3 protein is one row after TCRdb ran MiXCR on the PCR reads. The sample lists around 770,000 distinct CDR3 sequences, 46% seen once, with 4.9% in the top ten. Their recognized antigens are unknown. Whole-study results and caveats: Among 5 or 6 TRBV segments more frequent in patients than controls were TRBV5-6, TRBV5-1 and TRBV20-1.

Sequenced input: blood. Receptors originate from a girl aged 10-17 years with multiple sclerosis.

The chain couples TRBV20-1 to TRBJ1-2; TRBD1 is a possible D gene (6 bases). This CDR3 has 13 residues. V was trimmed by 4 bases and J by 6 bases, leaving 15 bases between them. Germline V gene lookup returns CDR1 DFQATT and CDR2 SNEGSKA (reference sequence). CDR3: CSATVGGVNGYTF. The CDR3, as DNA: TGCAGTGCTACCGTTGGGGGCGTGAATGGCTACACCTTC.

The chain links TRBV12-3 or TRBV12-4 to TRBJ2-1; 11 bases map to TRBD2. V lost 6 bases to trimming and J lost 6 bases; unmatched junction nucleotides: 7. The CDR3 loop spans 15 amino acids. CDR3: CASRTSGTLRNEQFF. The CDR3 DNA follows: TGTGCCAGCAGGACTAGCGGGACGCTACGCAATGAGCAGTTCTTC.

This clonotype showed up just a few times. The chain uses TRBV20-1 and TRBJ2-3; D assignment may be TRBD1 or TRBD2 (5 bases each). This CDR3 comprises 15 residues. Germline V gene lookup returns CDR1 DFQATT and CDR2 SNEGSKA (reference sequence). The V end lost 5 bases, the J end lost 0 bases, and 15 bases lay between the germline ends. The CDR3: CSAVGPWTSTDTQYF. The CDR3 bases are TGCAGTGCTGTGGGGCCCTGGACTAGCACAGATACGCAGTATTTT.

The genes are TRBV7-2 and TRBJ2-1, with D possibly matching TRBD2 (6 bases). The CDR3 is 12 amino acids. Trimming took off 5 bases at V and 12 bases at J, with 14 bases between the two ends. Germline V gives CDR1 SGHTA, CDR2 FQGNSA. The CDR3 sequence: CASSATGDSQFF. The CDR3 DNA follows: TGTGCCAGCAGCGCCACGGGAGACTCGCAGTTCTTC.

The chain has TRBV2 and TRBJ2-7; 8 nucleotides line up with TRBD1. CDR3 size: 14 residues. The germline V gene encodes CDR1 SNHLY and CDR2 FYNNEI. The trim removed 4 bases at V and 5 bases at J, leaving 7 bases unmatched. The CDR3 region is CASSVPQGADEQYF. For the CDR3, the DNA is TGTGCCAGCAGTGTTCCTCAGGGGGCGGACGAGCAGTACTTC.

This clonotype has just a few counts. CDR3 sequence reads: CSVEVTDLAPQYF. CDR3 nucleotide sequence: TGCAGCGTTGAAGTTACAGACCTAGCCCCTCAGTACTTC. This chain joins TRBV29-1 and TRBJ2-4; TRBD2 might be the D (5 bases). The CDR3 has 13 residues. The V end lost 1 base, the J end lost 12 bases, and 16 bases lay between the germline ends. The germline V gene encodes CDR1 SQVTM and CDR2 ANQGSEA. Full variable domain (outside the CDR3, taken from reference TRBV29-1 and TRBJ2-4): SAVISQKPSRDICQRGTSLTIQCQVDSQVTMMFWYRQQPGQSLTLIATANQGSEATYESGFVIDKFPISRPNLTFSTLTVSNMSPEDSSIYLCSVEVTDLAPQYFGAGTRLSVL.

The sample holds a few counts of this clonotype. The chain combines TRBV12-5 with TRBJ2-5; no reliable D call. TRBJ2-7 explains the end of the DNA better; the J call may be wrong. The germline V gene has CDR1 LGHNT and CDR2 FRNRAP. The CDR3 sequence is 17 residues long. The CDR3 spells CASGLVLFRPSRYEQYF. The CDR3 DNA is TGTGCTAGTGGTTTGGTATTGTTCCGGCCCTCCCGATACGAGCAGTACTTC.

This clonotype showed up just once. The chain combines TRBV5-6 with TRBJ2-4, with D hard to call. The CDR3 length is 18 residues. The ends were cut back, 0 bases at V and 0 bases at J, with 16 bases in the middle. From germline, CDR1 is SGHDT and CDR2 YYEEEE. The CDR3 loop is CASSLEATYVLAKNIQYF. The DNA of the CDR3 is TGTGCCAGCAGCTTGGAAGCGACCTACGTCCTAGCCAAAAACATTCAGTACTTC.

The chain uses TRBV4-2 and TRBJ2-1; 10 bases align to TRBD1. CDR1 is LGHNA, CDR2 YNFKEQ, per germline. This CDR3 spans 15 amino acids. With 1 base clipped from V and 5 bases from J, the junction kept 2 bases outside the gene matches. CDR3 DNA sequence: TGTGCCAGCAGCCAAGGGGGACAGGGGAACAATGAGCAGTTCTTC. Translated, it gives CASSQGGQGNNEQFF.

The chain is built from TRBV7-2 and TRBJ2-7, with 7 positions matching TRBD2. J was trimmed by 1 base and V by 2 bases; bases with no gene match: 8. CDR3 size: 16 residues. CDR1 and CDR2 from the germline V gene are SGHTA and FQGNSA. CDR3 sequence: CASSLSSSGFSYEQYF. The CDR3 DNA sequence: TGTGCCAGCAGCTTATCGAGTAGCGGGTTTTCCTACGAGCAGTACTTC.

The chain has TRBV7-2 and TRBJ2-3, with unresolved D. Per the germline V gene, CDR1 is SGHTA and CDR2 is FQGNSA. Trimming took off 1 base at V and 12 bases at J, with 14 bases between the two ends. This CDR3 comprises 13 residues. CDR3 amino acids: CASSLELVHRQYF. CDR3 coding DNA: TGTGCCAGCAGCTTAGAGTTGGTCCACCGCCAGTATTTT.

In this sample, this clonotype turned up a few times. This chain connects TRBV6-1 to TRBJ1-1; a possible D gene is TRBD1 (5 bases). The germline CDR1 and CDR2 sequences are MNHNS and SASEGT. The CDR3 is 14 amino acids. The germline V and J ends were trimmed by 6 bases and 3 bases, with 14 bases remaining between them. CDR3: CASSPGPWDTEAFF. In DNA form, the CDR3 reads TGTGCCAGCAGCCCGGGACCCTGGGACACTGAAGCTTTCTTT.

On this clonotype itself: A read error may produce the germline difference seen at one junction end. The chain has TRBV12-3 or TRBV12-4 and TRBJ2-5; possible D gene TRBD1, 5 bases. This CDR3 is 13 amino acids long. The CDR3 here is CASRLQGQGTQYF. CDR3 bases: TGTGCCAGCAGACTCCAGGGCCAAGGGACCCAGTACTTC.

As concerns this clonotype: This sequence may be a read error, since a much larger clone differs from it by one base. The rearrangement uses TRBV4-3 and TRBJ2-4; D call uncertain. With the DNA end fitting TRBJ2-5 better, the J assignment may be wrong. Per germline, CDR1 LGHNA and CDR2 YSLEER. This CDR3 has 14 residues. In nucleotides, the CDR3 is TGCGCCAGCAGCCAAGACGTCAAAGGAGAGACCCAGTACTTC. Its protein product is CASSQDVKGETQYF.

The chain combines TRBV6-5 with TRBJ2-1, with TRBD2 matching over 7 bases. V lost 7 bases, J lost 4 bases, and 7 bases stayed unmatched. The CDR3 is 14 residues long. Per the germline V gene, CDR1 is MNHEY and CDR2 is SVGAGI. The CDR3 spells CASKTERDYNEQFF. The CDR3 DNA is TGTGCCAGCAAGACGGAGCGGGATTACAATGAGCAGTTCTTC.

The genes are TRBV20-1 and TRBJ2-1; D is unclear. Germline CDR1 is DFQATT and CDR2 is SNEGSKA (reference sequence). V lost 6 bases and J lost 1, with 7 bases in between. CDR3 size: 12 residues. The DNA of the CDR3 is TGCAGTGCCTGGTATTCCTACAATGAGCAGTTCTTC. Translation: CSAWYSYNEQFF.

V and J are TRBV28 and TRBJ2-4; D possibly uses TRBD1 or TRBD2 (5 bases each). The CDR3 is 17 residues long. CDR1 is MDHEN and CDR2 is SYDVKM in the germline V gene. The V end was cut by 4 bases, the J end by 1 base, with 17 bases between. DNA of the CDR3: TGTGCCAGCAGTTCCCGGGACCCTAGGATGGCCAAAAACATTCAGTACTTC. Protein: CASSSRDPRMAKNIQYF.

Only a few counts were recorded for this clonotype. The chain joins TRBV6-5 to TRBJ2-5; no definite D call. TRBJ2-7 explains the end of the DNA better; the J call may be wrong. This CDR3 region has 14 residues. Germline V CDR1 and CDR2: MNHEY, SVGAGI. The CDR3 spells CASSYWARPFEQYF. In DNA form, the CDR3 reads TGTGCCAGCAGTTATTGGGCTAGGCCCTTCGAGCAGTACTTC.

A word on this clonotype: A much more abundant neighbour one base away suggests this may be a read error. The chain is built from TRBV3-1 and TRBJ2-1, with D possibly matching TRBD2 (6 bases). Germline loops: CDR1 LGHDT, CDR2 YNNKEL (reference sequence). The CDR3 sequence is 14 residues long. V was trimmed by 3 bases and J by 0 bases, leaving 6 bases between them. For the CDR3, the DNA is TGTGCCAGCAGCCACGGGAGCTCCTACAATGAGCAGTTCTTC. Encoded protein: CASSHGSSYNEQFF.

This clonotype was detected only a few times. The chain is built from TRBV7-2 and TRBJ2-5; 7 nucleotides line up with TRBD2. This CDR3 region has 15 residues. Germline V CDR1 and CDR2: SGHTA, FQGNSA. V trimming: 1 base; J trimming: 4 bases; junction bases outside the gene matches: 6. The CDR3 protein is CASSLVAGVGETQYF. In DNA, the CDR3 is TGTGCCAGCAGCTTAGTCGCGGGAGTTGGAGAGACCCAGTACTTC.

This clonotype was seen a handful of times. This CDR3 reads CASKQAPSSYNEQFF. Here the CDR3 DNA reads TGTGCCAGCAAACAAGCACCGAGCTCCTACAATGAGCAGTTCTTC. The V call is TRBV12-3 or TRBV12-4, the J call TRBJ2-1; D is unresolved. The CDR3 spans 15 residues. Trimming shortened V by 7 bases and J by 0 bases, and 13 bases separated the two germline ends.

This clonotype was counted between two and nine times. The chain joins TRBV12-3 or TRBV12-4 to TRBJ1-1; D unresolved. V was clipped by 4 bases and J by 5 bases, with 5 bases between them. The CDR3 totals 11 residues. CDR3 DNA sequence: TGTGCCAGCAGTTCTCGGACTGAAGCTTTCTTT. This codes for CASSSRTEAFF.

The chain links TRBV2 to TRBJ2-7; D ambiguous. The germline V gene encodes CDR1 SNHLY and CDR2 FYNNEI. This CDR3 comprises 12 residues. V was cut by 7 bases and J by 2 bases, with 9 bases left in between. The CDR3 DNA reads TGTGCCAGCAAAGAGGAAGCCTACGAGCAGTACTTC. As protein: CASKEEAYEQYF.

This clonotype turned up a few times. A much larger clone is a single base away; this may be a read error. The chain links TRBV6-1 to TRBJ1-2; D gene ambiguous. The CDR3 loop spans 11 amino acids. Germline V gives CDR1 MNHNS, CDR2 SASEGT. CDR3 nucleotides: TGTGCCAGCAGTGCCCAGTCTGGCCACACCTTC. It translates to CASSAQSGHTF.

The chain recombines TRBV29-1 with TRBJ2-7; possibly TRBD1 or TRBD2 for D (5 bases each). The CDR3 is made up of 12 amino acids. Trimming pared 3 bases from V and 2 bases from J, leaving 8 bases between. CDR1 and CDR2 from the germline V gene are SQVTM and ANQGSEA. DNA of the CDR3: TGCAGCGTTGAGGTGGGGGCCTACGAGCAGTACTTC. Translated, it gives CSVEVGAYEQYF.

In its sample, this clonotype was seen a few times. As DNA, the CDR3 is TGCGCCAGCAGCCCCCTGGTTTGGCAGGGCAGGACAAAGAGCTCCTACAATGAGCAGTTCTTC. Its protein product is CASSPLVWQGRTKSSYNEQFF. The V call is TRBV4-3, the J call TRBJ2-1, with D maybe TRBD1 (5 bases). This CDR3 has 21 residues. V shed 4 bases and J shed 0 bases, with 28 bases lying between them. Germline CDR1 LGHNA, CDR2 YSLEER.

In its sample, this clonotype was seen a few times. The rearrangement links TRBV5-5 to TRBJ1-5, with 7 bases that match TRBD1. Per germline, CDR1 SGHKS and CDR2 YYEKEE (reference sequence). The CDR3 is 15 residues long. Losses at the gene ends were 4 bases for V and 2 bases for J; bases not matched to a gene: 6. The CDR3 loop is CASSLRDSGNQPQHF. CDR3 nucleotides: TGTGCCAGCAGCCTCCGGGACAGCGGCAATCAGCCCCAGCATTTT.

J is TRBJ1-1 and V is TRBV29-1; 8 bases match TRBD1. Germline loops: CDR1 SQVTM, CDR2 ANQGSEA. CDR3 length equals 13 residues. The V segment lost 2 bases and the J segment 4 bases; nucleotides outside the gene matches: 3. The CDR3 coding sequence is TGCAGCGTTGAAACAGGGGGAGGCACTGAAGCTTTCTTT. This sequence encodes CSVETGGGTEAFF.

The chain couples TRBV28 to TRBJ2-7; possibly TRBD1 or TRBD2 for D (7 bases each). This CDR3 is built from 15 residues. The V end was cut by 3 bases, the J end by 4 bases, with 16 bases between. The germline CDR1 and CDR2 sequences are MDHEN and SYDVKM. The CDR3 here is CASSFPPGGDYEQYF. CDR3 coding DNA: TGTGCCAGCAGTTTCCCCCCAGGGGGGGATTACGAGCAGTACTTC.

The V call is TRBV11-2, the J call TRBJ1-4, with D possibly matching TRBD1 (6 bases). There are 16 residues in the CDR3. Germline-derived CDR1 and CDR2 are SGHAT and FQNNGV. V lost 1 base, J lost 3 bases, and 12 bases lay in between. The CDR3 DNA is TGTGCCAGCAGCTTAGTCCAGGGGTTACCTAATGAAAAACTGTTTTTT. It specifies CASSLVQGLPNEKLFF.

The chain is built from TRBV20-1 and TRBJ2-1, with 9 bases aligning to TRBD2. Germline V gives CDR1 DFQATT, CDR2 SNEGSKA (reference sequence). V shed 6 bases and J 5 bases; nucleotides not matched to a gene: 8. This CDR3 has 14 residues. CDR3 sequence: CSAQIAGADNEQFF. The CDR3 DNA sequence: TGCAGTGCCCAGATAGCGGGAGCGGACAATGAGCAGTTCTTC.

This clonotype was detected a few times. For the CDR3, the DNA is TGTGCCAGCAGCCAGGGACTAGCGGGAGGTATTGGGCAAGAGACCCAGTACTTC. Its protein is CASSQGLAGGIGQETQYF. J is TRBJ2-5 and V is TRBV3-1; 15 nucleotides match TRBD2. CDR3 size: 18 residues. J was trimmed by 2 bases and V by 3 bases; bases with no gene match: 7. Per germline, CDR1 LGHDT and CDR2 YNNKEL (reference sequence).